Below, one T cell receptor beta chain is given with its context. This entry comes from a study of T cell changes during pregnancy in multiple sclerosis. V dropped 6 bases and J dropped 6; count of bases not matched to a gene: 8. The CDR3 consists of 15 residues. Per the germline V gene, CDR1 is MNHEY and CDR2 is SMNVEV (reference sequence). The protocol was immunoSEQ multiplex PCR, while the TCRdb copy is restricted to in-frame clones and leaves out a portion. Seen here are about 30,000 clones, under 95% observed once, and the top ten hold under 5%. Sequencing was performed on peripheral blood, taken in the first trimester of pregnancy. The sequence was obtained from a female donor in good health, enrolled as a control in a pregnancy study. The chain has TRBV27 and TRBJ2-1, with 10 positions matching TRBD1. DNA of the CDR3: TGTGCCAGCAGATGGGGGAGGACAGGGGGCAATGAGCAGTTCTTC. The encoded protein is CASRWGRTGGNEQFF.